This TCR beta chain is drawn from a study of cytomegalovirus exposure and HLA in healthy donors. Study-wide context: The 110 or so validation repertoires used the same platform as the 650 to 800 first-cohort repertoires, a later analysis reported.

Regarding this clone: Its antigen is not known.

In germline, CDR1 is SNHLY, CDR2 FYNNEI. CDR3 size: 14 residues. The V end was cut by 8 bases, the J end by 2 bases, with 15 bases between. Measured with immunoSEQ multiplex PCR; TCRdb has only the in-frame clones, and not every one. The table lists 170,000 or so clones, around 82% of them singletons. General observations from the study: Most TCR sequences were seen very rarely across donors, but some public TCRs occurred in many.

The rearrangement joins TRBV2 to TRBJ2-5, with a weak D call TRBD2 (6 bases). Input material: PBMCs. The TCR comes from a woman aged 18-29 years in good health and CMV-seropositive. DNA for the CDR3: TGTGCCAGCCTGGGGCGGGAATATCAAGAGACCCAGTACTTC. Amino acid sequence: CASLGREYQETQYF.